These T cell receptor beta chains were read from a single sample in a study of long-term antiretroviral therapy in people with HIV. Data came from immunoSEQ multiplex PCR; TCRdb stores just in-frame clones and leaves some out. In the table there are about 27,000 clones, 70% to 85% of which are singletons. The starting material was unsorted PBMCs, obtained 0.8 years before starting antiretroviral therapy. These receptors came from a man younger than 35 with HIV. Each CDR3 is given with its conserved first and last residue. Each record gives: CDR3 length, clone size, D gene, J gene, V gene, CDR3 protein, CDR3 DNA. D genes are given only for firm matches. Only part of the rows carry a size: once, few, many, or a class if the clone is expanded.

cdr3_length: 14
clone_size: NA
d_call: TRBD2
j_call: TRBJ2-5
v_call: TRBV2
cdr3_aa: CASNPLAGGETQYF
cdr3_nt: TGTGCCAGCAATCCCCTAGCGGGTGGGGAGACCCAGTACTTC

cdr3_length: 14
clone_size: few
d_call: TRBD1
j_call: TRBJ1-2
v_call: TRBV9
cdr3_aa: CASSVGQGAKGYTF
cdr3_nt: TGTGCCAGCAGCGTGGGACAGGGGGCTAAGGGCTACACCTTC

cdr3_length: 19
clone_size: NA
d_call: NA
j_call: TRBJ2-1
v_call: TRBV28
cdr3_aa: CASSFFRLIGRSSYNEQFF
cdr3_nt: TGTGCCAGCAGTTTCTTCCGCCTTATAGGCAGAAGCTCCTACAATGAGCAGTTCTTC

cdr3_length: 14
clone_size: few
d_call: TRBD2
j_call: TRBJ2-4
v_call: TRBV6-5
cdr3_aa: CASSPGLAETLRYF
cdr3_nt: TGTGCCAGCAGTCCGGGACTAGCGGAAACCCTCCGGTACTTC

cdr3_length: 14
clone_size: NA
d_call: TRBD2
j_call: TRBJ2-3
v_call: TRBV13
cdr3_aa: CASREREMRDTQYF
cdr3_nt: TGTGCCAGCCGCGAGCGGGAGATGAGAGATACGCAGTATTTT

cdr3_length: 16
clone_size: NA
d_call: NA
j_call: TRBJ1-5
v_call: TRBV19
cdr3_aa: CASSVLRGLSNQPQHF
cdr3_nt: TGTGCCAGTAGTGTCCTTAGGGGCCTTAGCAATCAGCCCCAGCATTTT

cdr3_length: 14
clone_size: NA
d_call: NA
j_call: TRBJ2-5
v_call: TRBV9
cdr3_aa: CASSVGGGLGTQYF
cdr3_nt: TGTGCCAGCAGCGTAGGAGGGGGGTTAGGGACCCAGTACTTC

cdr3_length: 16
clone_size: NA
d_call: NA
j_call: TRBJ2-1
v_call: TRBV5-6
cdr3_aa: CASSLGVRAEGNEQFF
cdr3_nt: TGTGCCAGCAGCTTGGGTGTACGGGCAGAGGGGAATGAGCAGTTCTTC

cdr3_length: 11
clone_size: NA
d_call: NA
j_call: TRBJ2-1
v_call: TRBV7-9
cdr3_aa: CASSLYLEQFF
cdr3_nt: TGTGCCAGCAGCTTATACCTAGAGCAGTTCTTC

cdr3_length: 13
clone_size: NA
d_call: NA
j_call: TRBJ1-1
v_call: TRBV4-1
cdr3_aa: CASSQEVGSEAFF
cdr3_nt: TGCGCCAGCAGCCAAGAGGTGGGATCTGAAGCTTTCTTT

cdr3_length: 14
clone_size: NA
d_call: NA
j_call: TRBJ1-4
v_call: TRBV6-1
cdr3_aa: CASSGGGFNEKLFF
cdr3_nt: TGTGCCAGCAGTGGAGGCGGATTTAATGAAAAACTGTTTTTT

cdr3_length: 12
clone_size: once
d_call: NA
j_call: TRBJ2-7
v_call: TRBV29-1
cdr3_aa: CSVAGPHYEQYF
cdr3_nt: TGCAGCGTTGCAGGTCCACACTACGAGCAGTACTTC

cdr3_length: 15
clone_size: NA
d_call: NA
j_call: TRBJ2-7
v_call: TRBV21-1
cdr3_aa: CASSTCTGSSYEQYF
cdr3_nt: TGTGCCAGCAGCACTTGTACGGGGAGCTCCTACGAGCAGTACTTC

cdr3_length: 16
clone_size: NA
d_call: NA
j_call: TRBJ2-6
v_call: TRBV7-2
cdr3_aa: CASSLEPGSGANVLTF
cdr3_nt: TGTGCCAGCAGCTTAGAGCCAGGCTCTGGGGCCAACGTCCTGACTTTC

cdr3_length: 13
clone_size: NA
d_call: NA
j_call: TRBJ1-1
v_call: TRBV19
cdr3_aa: CASSNLANTEAFF
cdr3_nt: TGTGCCAGTAGTAATCTGGCGAACACTGAAGCTTTCTTT

cdr3_length: 16
clone_size: NA
d_call: NA
j_call: TRBJ2-7
v_call: TRBV9
cdr3_aa: CASSVVVRNSSYEQYF
cdr3_nt: TGTGCCAGCAGCGTAGTGGTCAGAAATAGCTCCTACGAGCAGTACTTC

cdr3_length: 17
clone_size: NA
d_call: NA
j_call: TRBJ2-1
v_call: TRBV7-3
cdr3_aa: CASSPLAGPEAYNEQFF
cdr3_nt: TGTGCCAGCAGCCCCCTAGCCGGTCCGGAGGCCTACAATGAGCAGTTCTTC

cdr3_length: 15
clone_size: NA
d_call: NA
j_call: TRBJ1-2
v_call: TRBV5-5
cdr3_aa: CASSLAGDGGYGYTF
cdr3_nt: TGTGCCAGCAGCTTGGCAGGGGACGGAGGCTATGGCTACACCTTC

cdr3_length: 14
clone_size: few
d_call: TRBD1
j_call: TRBJ1-6
v_call: TRBV6-5
cdr3_aa: CASTKLTGNSPLHF
cdr3_nt: TGTGCCAGCACGAAGTTGACAGGGAATTCACCCCTCCACTTT

cdr3_length: 15
clone_size: few
d_call: NA
j_call: TRBJ1-1
v_call: TRBV4-1
cdr3_aa: CASSPVYQTNTEAFF
cdr3_nt: TGCGCCAGCAGCCCCGTGTATCAGACGAACACTGAAGCTTTCTTT

cdr3_length: 12
clone_size: once
d_call: TRBD1
j_call: TRBJ2-7
v_call: TRBV14
cdr3_aa: CASSLFPGQGTF
cdr3_nt: TGTGCCAGCAGCCTTTTCCCGGGACAGGGAACCTTC

cdr3_length: 16
clone_size: NA
d_call: NA
j_call: TRBJ2-3
v_call: TRBV11-2
cdr3_aa: CASRSFRGKFADTQYF
cdr3_nt: TGTGCCAGCAGGTCCTTCCGGGGGAAGTTCGCAGATACGCAGTATTTT

cdr3_length: 12
clone_size: NA
d_call: NA
j_call: TRBJ2-3
v_call: TRBV28
cdr3_aa: CASSLGTDTQYF
cdr3_nt: TGTGCCAGCAGTCTGGGGACAGATACGCAGTATTTT

cdr3_length: 15
clone_size: NA
d_call: NA
j_call: TRBJ1-4
v_call: TRBV15
cdr3_aa: CATSRTGGVNEKLFF
cdr3_nt: TGTGCCACCAGCAGGACAGGTGGGGTCAATGAAAAACTGTTTTTT

cdr3_length: 14
clone_size: NA
d_call: NA
j_call: TRBJ2-2
v_call: TRBV10-3
cdr3_aa: CAISGVPGPGELFF
cdr3_nt: TGTGCCATTTCGGGAGTCCCCGGCCCCGGGGAGCTGTTTTTT